This is a list of T cell receptor beta chains from one sample in a study of Tregs in tolerant kidney transplant recipients. Sequencing used immunoSEQ multiplex PCR; TCRdb keeps in-frame clones, though not all of them. The repertoire includes nearly 15,000 clones, around 80% of them detected once, and roughly 1.7% sits in the top ten. Specimen: Tregs from blood, collected before the transplant. These receptors were obtained from a human donor who received a combined kidney and bone marrow transplant. CDR3s leave out the opening cysteine and the closing phenylalanine or tryptophan.

j_call v_call cdr3_aa
TRBJ2-7 TRBV6-5 ASGSGRIGEQY
TRBJ1-2 TRBV5-1 ASSQRQGAGGYT
TRBJ2-3 TRBV7-2 ASSRIFTDTQY
TRBJ1-2 TRBV10-3 AISPDRAPGGYT
TRBJ1-4 TRBV29-1 SVEARRGEKLF
TRBJ2-2 TRBV19 ASRPGPNTGELF
TRBJ1-1 TRBV4-3 ASSQAGVRGLYTEAF
TRBJ2-7 TRBV7-8 ASSYAGTTYEQY
TRBJ2-7 TRBV9 ASSVFVEGEQY
TRBJ1-3 TRBV11-2 ASSSSRDRGSGNTIY
TRBJ2-3 TRBV5-1 ASSSRALPGRGYTDTQY
TRBJ1-4 TRBV4-1 ASSQPRQGRKLF
TRBJ1-1 TRBV6-6 ASSYSYRAF
TRBJ2-5 TRBV7-7 ASSLGELETQY
TRBJ1-2 TRBV15 ATSRAGAGGRNYGYT
TRBJ1-6 TRBV19 ASSIGPGQASPLH
TRBJ1-1 TRBV29-1 SVEGTGGTEAF
TRBJ2-1 TRBV9 ASSVGTTVRGEQF
TRBJ1-2 TRBV25-1 ASSDPGLRGYT
TRBJ2-7 TRBV21-1 ASSKVRRSQEQY
TRBJ1-3 TRBV28 ASLNAGFSGNTIY
TRBJ2-3 TRBV19 ASNERGTDTQY
TRBJ2-7 TRBV7-8 ASSLGGRDRRYEQY
TRBJ2-7 TRBV30 AWKARGRVGRRQY
TRBJ1-2 TRBV11-2 ASSHERGPSPYGYT
TRBJ2-5 TRBV15 ATSRDQGETQY
TRBJ1-2 TRBV10-2 ASTLAGYGYT
TRBJ2-1 TRBV28 ASISSFELHEQF